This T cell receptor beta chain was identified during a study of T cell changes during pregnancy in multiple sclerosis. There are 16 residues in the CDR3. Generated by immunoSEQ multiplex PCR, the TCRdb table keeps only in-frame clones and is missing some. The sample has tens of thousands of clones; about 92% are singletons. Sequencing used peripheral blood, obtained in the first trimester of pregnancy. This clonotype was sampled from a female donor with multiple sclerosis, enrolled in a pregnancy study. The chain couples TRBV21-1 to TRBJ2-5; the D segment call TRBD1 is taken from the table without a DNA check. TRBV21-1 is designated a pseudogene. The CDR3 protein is CASSETPDRRGETQYF. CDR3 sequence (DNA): TGTGCCAGCAGCGAAACCCCGGACAGGAGAGGAGAGACCCAGTACTTC.